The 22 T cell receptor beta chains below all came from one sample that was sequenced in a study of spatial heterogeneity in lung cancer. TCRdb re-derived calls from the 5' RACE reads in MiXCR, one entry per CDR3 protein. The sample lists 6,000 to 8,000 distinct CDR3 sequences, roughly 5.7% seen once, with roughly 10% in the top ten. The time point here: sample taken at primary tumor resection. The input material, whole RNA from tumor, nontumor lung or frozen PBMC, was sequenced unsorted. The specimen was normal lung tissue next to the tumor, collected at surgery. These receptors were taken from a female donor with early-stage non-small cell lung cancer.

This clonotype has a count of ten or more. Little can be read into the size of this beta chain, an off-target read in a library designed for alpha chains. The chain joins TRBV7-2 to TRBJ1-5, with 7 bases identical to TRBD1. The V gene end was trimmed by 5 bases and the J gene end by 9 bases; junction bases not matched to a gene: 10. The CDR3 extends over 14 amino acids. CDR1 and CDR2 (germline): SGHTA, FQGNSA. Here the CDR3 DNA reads TGTGCCAGCAGCGCCGAGACAGGGCGAGGGCCCCAGCATTTT. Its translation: CASSAETGRGPQHF.

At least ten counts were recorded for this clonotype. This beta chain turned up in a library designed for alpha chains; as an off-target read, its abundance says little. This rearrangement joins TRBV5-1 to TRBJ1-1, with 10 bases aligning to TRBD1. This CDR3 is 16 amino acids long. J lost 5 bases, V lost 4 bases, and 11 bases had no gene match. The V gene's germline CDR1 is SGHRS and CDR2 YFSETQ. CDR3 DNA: TGCGCCAGCAGCCGGTCCACGACAGGGGGCTTTACTGAAGCTTTCTTT. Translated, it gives CASSRSTTGGFTEAFF.

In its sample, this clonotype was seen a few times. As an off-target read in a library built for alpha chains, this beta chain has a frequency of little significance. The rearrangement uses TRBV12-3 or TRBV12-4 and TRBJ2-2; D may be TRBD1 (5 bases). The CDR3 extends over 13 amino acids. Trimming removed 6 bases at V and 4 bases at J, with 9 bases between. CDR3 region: CASRAGFTGELFF. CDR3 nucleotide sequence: TGTGCCAGCAGGGCAGGGTTCACCGGGGAGCTGTTTTTT.

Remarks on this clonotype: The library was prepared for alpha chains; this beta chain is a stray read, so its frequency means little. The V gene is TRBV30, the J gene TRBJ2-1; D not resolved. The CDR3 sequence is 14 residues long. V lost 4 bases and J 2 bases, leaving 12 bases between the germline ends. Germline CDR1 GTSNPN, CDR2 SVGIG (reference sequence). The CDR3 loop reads CAWTLGRAYNEQFF. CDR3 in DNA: TGTGCCTGGACCCTGGGTCGGGCCTACAATGAGCAGTTCTTC.

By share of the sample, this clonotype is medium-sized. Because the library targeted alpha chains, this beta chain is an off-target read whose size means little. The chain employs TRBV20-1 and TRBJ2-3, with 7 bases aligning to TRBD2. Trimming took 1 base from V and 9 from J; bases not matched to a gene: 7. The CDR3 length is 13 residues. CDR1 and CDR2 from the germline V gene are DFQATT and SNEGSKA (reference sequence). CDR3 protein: CSARVPTSNTQYF. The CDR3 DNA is TGCAGTGCTAGAGTCCCGACTAGCAACACGCAGTATTTT.

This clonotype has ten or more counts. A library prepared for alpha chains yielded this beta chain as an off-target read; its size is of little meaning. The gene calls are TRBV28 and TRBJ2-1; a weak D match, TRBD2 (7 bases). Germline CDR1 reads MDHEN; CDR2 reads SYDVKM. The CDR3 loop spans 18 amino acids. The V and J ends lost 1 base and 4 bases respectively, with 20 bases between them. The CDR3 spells CASSLSLWGGGVYNEQFF. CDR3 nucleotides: TGTGCCAGCAGTTTATCCCTTTGGGGAGGGGGGGTATACAATGAGCAGTTCTTC. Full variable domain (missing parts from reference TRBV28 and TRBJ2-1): DVKVTQSSRYLVKRTGEKVFLECVQDMDHENMFWYRQDPGLGLRLIYFSYDVKMKEKGDIPEGYSVSREKKERFSLILESASTNQTSMYLCASSLSLWGGGVYNEQFFGPGTRLTVL.

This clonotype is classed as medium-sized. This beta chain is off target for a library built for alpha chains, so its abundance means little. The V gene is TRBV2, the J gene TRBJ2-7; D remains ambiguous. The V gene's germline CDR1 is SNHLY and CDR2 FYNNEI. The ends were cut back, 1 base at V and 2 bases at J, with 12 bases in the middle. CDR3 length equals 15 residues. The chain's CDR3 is CASSEGVVTTYEQYF. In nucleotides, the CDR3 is TGTGCCAGCAGTGAAGGGGTAGTCACAACCTACGAGCAGTACTTC.

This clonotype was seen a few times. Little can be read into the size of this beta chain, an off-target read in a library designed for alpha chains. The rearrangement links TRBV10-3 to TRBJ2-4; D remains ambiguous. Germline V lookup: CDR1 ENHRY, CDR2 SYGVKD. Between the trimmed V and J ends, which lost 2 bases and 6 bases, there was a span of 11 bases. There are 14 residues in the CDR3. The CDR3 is CAISEEADVNIQYF. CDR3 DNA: TGTGCCATCAGTGAGGAAGCCGACGTAAACATTCAGTACTTC.

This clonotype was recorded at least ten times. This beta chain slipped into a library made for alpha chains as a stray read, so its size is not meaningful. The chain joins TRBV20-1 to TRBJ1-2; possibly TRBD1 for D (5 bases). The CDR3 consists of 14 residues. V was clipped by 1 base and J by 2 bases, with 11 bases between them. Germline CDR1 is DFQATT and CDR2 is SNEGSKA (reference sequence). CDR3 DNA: TGCAGTGCTAGAGTGCGGGGGGGAAACTATGGCTACACCTTC. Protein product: CSARVRGGNYGYTF.

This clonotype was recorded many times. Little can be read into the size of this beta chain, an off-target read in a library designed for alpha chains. The CDR3 region has the DNA TGCAGTGCTAGAGTTCAGGGGGAATATCAGCCCCAGCATTTT. Translated, it gives CSARVQGEYQPQHF. This chain joins TRBV20-1 and TRBJ1-5; TRBD1 agrees at 7 bases. The CDR3 sequence is 14 residues long. The junction had 5 bases not matched to a gene; V was cut back by 1 base and J by 5 bases. Germline CDR1 reads DFQATT; CDR2 reads SNEGSKA (reference sequence).

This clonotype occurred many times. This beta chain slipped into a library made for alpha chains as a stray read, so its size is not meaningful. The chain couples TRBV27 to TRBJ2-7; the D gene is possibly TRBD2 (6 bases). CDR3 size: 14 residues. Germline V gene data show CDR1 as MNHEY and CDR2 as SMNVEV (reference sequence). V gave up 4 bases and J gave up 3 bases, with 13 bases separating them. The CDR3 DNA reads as TGTGCCAGCAGTTCCTTGGGAGGAGGCTACGAGCAGTACTTC. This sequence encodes CASSSLGGGYEQYF.

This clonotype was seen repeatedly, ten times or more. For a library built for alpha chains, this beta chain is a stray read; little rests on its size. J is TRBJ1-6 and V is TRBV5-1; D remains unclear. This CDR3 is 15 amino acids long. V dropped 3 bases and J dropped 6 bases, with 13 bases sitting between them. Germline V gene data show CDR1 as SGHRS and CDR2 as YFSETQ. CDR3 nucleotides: TGCGCCAGCAGCTCAACGGCCAGTTTTAATTCACCCCTCCACTTT. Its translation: CASSSTASFNSPLHF.

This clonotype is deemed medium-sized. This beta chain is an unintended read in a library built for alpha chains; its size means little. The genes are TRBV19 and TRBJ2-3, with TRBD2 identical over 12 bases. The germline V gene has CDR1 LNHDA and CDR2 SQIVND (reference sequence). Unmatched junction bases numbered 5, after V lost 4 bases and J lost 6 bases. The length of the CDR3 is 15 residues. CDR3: CASSTTSGSFDTQYF. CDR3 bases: TGTGCCAGTAGTACGACTAGCGGGAGTTTTGATACGCAGTATTTT. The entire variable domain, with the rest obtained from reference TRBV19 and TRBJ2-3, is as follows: DGGITQSPKYLFRKEGQNVTLSCEQNLNHDAMYWYRQDPGQGLRLIYYSQIVNDFQKGDIAEGYSVSREKKESFPLTVTSAQKNPTAFYLCASSTTSGSFDTQYFGPGTRLTVL.

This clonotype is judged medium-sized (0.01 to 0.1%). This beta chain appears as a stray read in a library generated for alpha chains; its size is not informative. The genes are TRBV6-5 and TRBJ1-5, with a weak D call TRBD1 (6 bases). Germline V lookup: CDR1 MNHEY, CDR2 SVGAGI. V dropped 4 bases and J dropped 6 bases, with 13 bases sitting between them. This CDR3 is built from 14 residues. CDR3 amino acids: CASSLTQGSQPQHF. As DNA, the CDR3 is TGTGCCAGCAGTTTGACACAGGGTTCTCAGCCCCAGCATTTT.

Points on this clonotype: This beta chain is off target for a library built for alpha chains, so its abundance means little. This chain's CDR3 is CASSNPRGPEAFF. As DNA, the CDR3 is TGTGCCAGCAGCAACCCCAGGGGTCCTGAAGCTTTCTTT. The rearrangement uses TRBV28 and TRBJ1-1, with D tentatively TRBD1 (6 bases). V gave up 6 bases and J gave up 6 bases, with 14 bases separating them. Looked up from germline, CDR1 is MDHEN and CDR2 is SYDVKM. The CDR3 consists of 13 residues.

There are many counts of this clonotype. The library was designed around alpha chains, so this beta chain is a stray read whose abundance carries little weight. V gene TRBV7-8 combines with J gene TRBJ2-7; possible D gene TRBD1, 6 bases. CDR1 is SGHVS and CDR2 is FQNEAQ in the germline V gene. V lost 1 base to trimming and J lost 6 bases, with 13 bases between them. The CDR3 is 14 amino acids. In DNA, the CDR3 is TGTGCCAGCAGCTTAGACAGGGTCCCCTCCGAGCAGTACTTC. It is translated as CASSLDRVPSEQYF.

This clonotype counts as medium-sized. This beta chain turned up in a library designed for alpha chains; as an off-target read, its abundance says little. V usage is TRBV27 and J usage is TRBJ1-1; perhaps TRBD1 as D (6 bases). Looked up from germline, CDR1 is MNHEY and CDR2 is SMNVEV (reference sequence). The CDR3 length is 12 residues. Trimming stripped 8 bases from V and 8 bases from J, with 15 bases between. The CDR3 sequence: CASGLGGREAFF. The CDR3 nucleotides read TGTGCCAGCGGTCTTGGGGGGCGCGAAGCTTTCTTT.

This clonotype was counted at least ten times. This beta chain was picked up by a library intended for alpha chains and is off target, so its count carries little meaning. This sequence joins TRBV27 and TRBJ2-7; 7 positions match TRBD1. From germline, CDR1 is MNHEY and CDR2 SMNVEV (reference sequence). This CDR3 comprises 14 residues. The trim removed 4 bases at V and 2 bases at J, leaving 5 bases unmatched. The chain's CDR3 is CASSSWDRTYEQYF. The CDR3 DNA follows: TGTGCCAGCAGTTCTTGGGACAGAACCTACGAGCAGTACTTC.

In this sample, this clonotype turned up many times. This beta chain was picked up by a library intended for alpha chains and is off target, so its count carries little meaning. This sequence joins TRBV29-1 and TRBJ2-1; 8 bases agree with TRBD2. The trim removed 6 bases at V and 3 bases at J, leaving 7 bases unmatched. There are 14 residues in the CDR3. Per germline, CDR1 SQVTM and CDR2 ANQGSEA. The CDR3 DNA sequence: TGCAGCGTCCGGGAGGGCGGGCTCTACAATGAGCAGTTCTTC. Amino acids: CSVREGGLYNEQFF.

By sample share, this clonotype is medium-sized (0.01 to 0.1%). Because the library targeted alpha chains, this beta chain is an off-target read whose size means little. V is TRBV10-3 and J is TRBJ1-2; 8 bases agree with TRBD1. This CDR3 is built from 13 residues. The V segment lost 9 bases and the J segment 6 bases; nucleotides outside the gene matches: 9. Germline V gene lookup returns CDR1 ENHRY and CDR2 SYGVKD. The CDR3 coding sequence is TGTGCCATGACTCCTGGACAGGGCGATGGCTACACCTTC. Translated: CAMTPGQGDGYTF.

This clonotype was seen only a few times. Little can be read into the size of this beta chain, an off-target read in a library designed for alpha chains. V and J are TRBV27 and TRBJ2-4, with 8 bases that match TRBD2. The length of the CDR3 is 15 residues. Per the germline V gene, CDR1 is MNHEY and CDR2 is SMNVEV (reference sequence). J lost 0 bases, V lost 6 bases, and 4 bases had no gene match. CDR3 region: CASSREGLAKNIQYF. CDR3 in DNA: TGTGCCAGCAGCCGGGAGGGCCTAGCCAAAAACATTCAGTACTTC.

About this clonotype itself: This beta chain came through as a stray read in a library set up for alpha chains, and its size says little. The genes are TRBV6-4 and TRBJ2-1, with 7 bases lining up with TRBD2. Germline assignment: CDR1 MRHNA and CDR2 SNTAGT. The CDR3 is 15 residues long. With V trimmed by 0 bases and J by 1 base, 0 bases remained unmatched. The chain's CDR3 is CASSDSSGSYNEQFF. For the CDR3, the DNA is TGTGCCAGCAGTGACTCTAGCGGGTCCTACAATGAGCAGTTCTTC.